Below, 25 T cell receptor beta chains from the same sample are listed, as sequenced in a study of molecular identifiers for immune sequencing clone quantification. TCRdb processed the PCR reads anew with MiXCR; each CDR3 protein has one entry. The profile covers some 680,000 distinct CDR3 sequences, with about 25% appearing a single time and 0.78% taken by the ten largest. Sequencing used naive CD8+ T cells from blood, with Jurkat cell RNA spiked in. This sample's subset: FACS-sorted CD8+CD4-CCR7+CD45RA+ naive T cells. The receptors here all came from a human donor in good health. Some libraries in this study had Jurkat cell RNA spiked in.

The rearrangement joins TRBV27 to TRBJ2-7, with unresolved D. Germline loops: CDR1 MNHEY, CDR2 SMNVEV (reference sequence). The CDR3 has 15 residues. Trimming shortened V by 7 bases and J by 2 bases, and 18 bases separated the two germline ends. The CDR3 coding sequence is TGTGCCAGCAATTCAGGCAGGCCCCTCCCCTACGAGCAGTACTTC. It translates to CASNSGRPLPYEQYF.

A word on this clonotype: This may arise from a read error, as a much more abundant clone is one base away. The J gene is TRBJ2-7, the V gene TRBV30; 8 bases line up with TRBD1. The CDR3 length is 13 residues. Trimming at V came to 5 bases and at J to 3 bases, leaving 6 bases not matched to a gene. The germline V gene encodes CDR1 GTSNPN and CDR2 SVGIG (reference sequence). The DNA for the CDR3 is TGTGCCTGGGTCGGGACAGGAAACTACGAGCAGTACTTC. Translation gives CAWVGTGNYEQYF.

On this clonotype: A read error may explain this, as a much larger clone is one base away. This chain joins TRBV7-6 and TRBJ2-3; D is ambiguous. The germline CDR1 and CDR2 sequences are SGHVS and FNYEAQ. Trimming left V 5 bases short and J 4 bases short, with 22 bases between. The CDR3 runs to 17 residues. The CDR3 DNA reads TGTGCCAGCAGCATAAGAGCCCGCGACTTACGCTCAGATACGCAGTATTTT. This translates into CASSIRARDLRSDTQYF.

The sample holds many counts of this clonotype. The rearrangement uses TRBV9 and TRBJ2-2; D is ambiguous. The CDR3 totals 18 residues. V lost 0 bases to trimming and J lost 5 bases, with 20 bases between them. Germline V lookup: CDR1 SGDLS, CDR2 YYNGEE. CDR3 nucleotide sequence: TGTGCCAGCAGCGTAGCCTCCCAAGGTACACCCGAGACCGGGGAGCTGTTTTTT. Translated, it gives CASSVASQGTPETGELFF.

This clonotype was counted only a few times. V gene TRBV12-3 or TRBV12-4 combines with J gene TRBJ2-7; D unclear. V was trimmed by 5 bases and J by 4 bases, leaving 9 bases between them. The CDR3 covers 12 residues. The CDR3 sequence is CASSPQIYEQYF. The CDR3, as DNA: TGTGCCAGCAGTCCCCAGATTTACGAGCAGTACTTC.

This clonotype was counted at least ten times. V and J are TRBV5-1 and TRBJ1-1; D is perhaps TRBD1 (6 bases). The V and J ends lost 7 bases and 7 bases respectively, with 23 bases between them. The germline CDR1 and CDR2 sequences are SGHRS and YFSETQ. The CDR3 runs to 15 residues. As DNA, the CDR3 is TGCGCCAGCTGTCAGAATATGGGGGGCCCCCATGAAGCTTTCTTT. Translating it yields CASCQNMGGPHEAFF.

This clonotype was seen a few times. The chain joins TRBV7-9 to TRBJ2-7, with 9 bases lining up with TRBD2. Germline V gives CDR1 SEHNR, CDR2 FQNEAQ (reference sequence). V lost 1 base to trimming and J lost 7 bases; unmatched junction nucleotides: 8. This CDR3 contains 15 residues. CDR3 DNA: TGTGCCAGCAGCTTAGAGTTTAGCGGGGGAGATGAGCAGTACTTC. It translates to CASSLEFSGGDEQYF.

The V and J genes are TRBV28 and TRBJ2-7; perhaps D is TRBD1 or TRBD2 (6 bases each). This CDR3 spans 16 amino acids. Germline V gene lookup returns CDR1 MDHEN and CDR2 SYDVKM. V was clipped by 6 bases and J by 1 base, with 19 bases between them. DNA for the CDR3: TGTGCCAGCAGCACGGTGGGACGGGGGCTATCCTACGAGCAGTACTTC. Its protein is CASSTVGRGLSYEQYF.

The chain has TRBV3-1 and TRBJ1-1; no clear D gene. Germline V gene data show CDR1 as LGHDT and CDR2 as YNNKEL (reference sequence). Trimming removed 4 bases at V and 6 bases at J, with 18 bases between. CDR3 length: 15 amino acids. The CDR3 region is CASSRDHGREAEAFF. The CDR3 region has the DNA TGTGCCAGCAGCCGAGATCACGGAAGAGAAGCTGAAGCTTTCTTT.

About this clonotype: With a much larger clone just one base away, this may be a read error. This sequence joins TRBV6-2 or TRBV6-3 and TRBJ1-4; a weak D match, TRBD1 (5 bases). Germline CDR1 and CDR2: MNHEY and SVGEGT. CDR3 size: 14 residues. The CDR3 reads CASSPTGVNEELFF. The CDR3 DNA follows: TGTGCCAGCAGTCCTACGGGGGTCAATGAAGAACTGTTTTTT.

CDR3 amino acids: CASSYSGLPEETQYF. In DNA form, the CDR3 reads TGTGCCAGCAGTTACTCGGGACTACCTGAGGAGACCCAGTACTTC. The genes are TRBV6-2 or TRBV6-3 and TRBJ2-5; 7 bases agree with TRBD2. CDR1 and CDR2 (germline): MNHEY, SVGEGT. The CDR3 loop spans 15 amino acids. V was clipped by 0 bases and J by 5 bases; unmatched bases: 6.

This clonotype was seen ten or more times. This chain connects TRBV29-1 to TRBJ2-7; no reliable D call. This CDR3 contains 12 residues. The ends were cut back, 2 bases at V and 6 bases at J, with 11 bases in the middle. CDR1 SQVTM and CDR2 ANQGSEA come from the germline V gene. The DNA of the CDR3 is TGCAGCGTTGAACGGCAGGCCAGCGAGCAGTACTTC. Its translation is CSVERQASEQYF.

Points on this clonotype: This may come from a read error, since a much larger clone is one base off. This chain connects TRBV7-9 to TRBJ2-7; 9 nucleotides match TRBD1. The CDR3 consists of 12 residues. Germline CDR1 and CDR2: SEHNR and FQNEAQ (reference sequence). The CDR3: CSRQGDSYEQYF. CDR3 in DNA: TGTTCAAGACAGGGGGATTCCTACGAGCAGTACTTC.

This chain links TRBV3-1 with TRBJ1-3; 7 bases are shared with TRBD1. With 0 bases clipped from V and 8 bases from J, the junction kept 16 bases outside the gene matches. The CDR3 runs 18 residues. Germline V CDR1 and CDR2: LGHDT, YNNKEL (reference sequence). CDR3 sequence reads: CASSQETRDSLMVDTIYF. The CDR3 DNA reads as TGTGCCAGCAGCCAAGAGACCCGGGACAGCCTAATGGTCGACACCATATATTTT.

The chain has TRBV30 and TRBJ2-4; no clear D. CDR3 length: 13 amino acids. V was clipped by 2 bases and J by 2 bases, with 7 bases between them. Germline lookup yields CDR1 GTSNPN and CDR2 SVGIG (reference sequence). CDR3 loop: CAWSWNTKNIQYF. In DNA, the CDR3 is TGTGCCTGGAGTTGGAACACCAAAAACATTCAGTACTTC.

For this clonotype: An end of the junction differs from the germline gene, which may be a read error. The chain uses TRBV7-6 and TRBJ2-2; D perhaps matches TRBD2 (5 bases). This CDR3 is 18 amino acids long. CDR1 is SGHVS and CDR2 is FNYEAQ in the germline V gene. CDR3 sequence (DNA): TGTGCCAGCAGCTTGATCGGTACCATCTCTGCGAACACCGGGGATCTGTTTTTT. Amino acid sequence: CASSLIGTISANTGDLFF. Supplemented by reference TRBV7-6 and TRBJ2-2, the full variable domain reads GAGVSQSPRYKVTKRGQDVALRCDPISGHVSLYWYRQALGQGPEFLTYFNYEAQQDKSGLPNDRFSAERPEGSISTLTIQRTEQRDSAMYRCASSLIGTISANTGDLFFGEGSRLTVL.

The chain combines TRBV7-2 with TRBJ2-6, with unresolved D. The CDR3 is 13 amino acids. The germline CDR1 and CDR2 sequences are SGHTA and FQGNSA. Trimming stripped 5 bases from V and 5 bases from J, with 7 bases between. CDR3 sequence reads: CASSDDRANVLTF. The CDR3 DNA reads as TGTGCCAGCAGCGATGACAGGGCCAACGTCCTGACTTTC.

The rearrangement joins TRBV7-9 to TRBJ2-5; 7 positions agree with TRBD1. CDR1 and CDR2 from the germline V gene are SEHNR and FQNEAQ (reference sequence). CDR3 length: 16 residues. Trimming took 2 bases from V and 0 from J; bases not matched to a gene: 6. The CDR3 DNA reads as TGTGCCAGCAGCTTAAGGGGGCAGGGATACCAAGAGACCCAGTACTTC. Translation: CASSLRGQGYQETQYF. The full variable domain, rest sourced from reference TRBV7-9 and TRBJ2-5, is DTGVSQNPRHKITKRGQNVTFRCDPISEHNRLYWYRQTLGQGPEFLTYFQNEAQLEKSRLLSDRFSAERPKGSFSTLEIQRTEQGDSAMYLCASSLRGQGYQETQYFGPGTRLLVL.

CDR3 sequence (DNA): TGTGCCAGCAGTCCACGCGGTCTAAGATTACCGTACCAAGAGACCCAGTACTTC. Its protein product is CASSPRGLRLPYQETQYF. V usage is TRBV27 and J usage is TRBJ2-5; D gene unclear. The germline gives CDR1 MNHEY, CDR2 SMNVEV (reference sequence). The CDR3 covers 18 residues. V gave up 5 bases and J gave up 0 bases, with 22 bases separating them.

This chain joins TRBV6-5 and TRBJ1-2, with 9 bases fitting TRBD1. V was clipped by 6 bases and J by 3 bases; unmatched bases: 5. Germline assignment: CDR1 MNHEY and CDR2 SVGAGI. The CDR3 consists of 14 residues. The CDR3 DNA is TGTGCCAGCAGAACACAGGGGGCAGACTATGGCTACACCTTC. Protein: CASRTQGADYGYTF.

Regarding this clonotype: Being one base from a much bigger clone, this may be a read error. The rearrangement uses TRBV7-2 and TRBJ2-7; unclear D gene. This CDR3 region has 14 residues. Per the germline V gene, CDR1 is SGHTA and CDR2 is FQGNSA. In DNA form, the CDR3 reads TGTGCCGGCAGCTTAGGCAGTCGGACCTACGAGCAGTACTTC. It specifies CAGSLGSRTYEQYF.

Of note for this clonotype: A read error may explain this, as a much larger clone is one base away. V gene TRBV15 combines with J gene TRBJ1-1, with TRBD1 matching 8 bases. This CDR3 has 15 residues. Germline values: CDR1 LNHNV, CDR2 YYDKDF (reference sequence). After removal of 1 base from V and 8 bases from J, the junction contained 9 bases not matched to a gene. CDR3 amino acids: CATSRVDRGLKEAFF. As DNA, the CDR3 is TGTGCCACCAGCAGAGTAGACAGGGGTCTTAAAGAAGCTTTCTTT.

The table lists this clonotype with many counts. The V call is TRBV30, the J call TRBJ2-3, with 8 bases aligning to TRBD2. V shed 5 bases and J 3 bases; nucleotides not matched to a gene: 7. The CDR3 covers 14 residues. Germline V gene data show CDR1 as GTSNPN and CDR2 as SVGIG (reference sequence). The CDR3 loop reads CAWDVAGGTDTQYF. The DNA of the CDR3 is TGTGCCTGGGATGTGGCGGGGGGAACAGATACGCAGTATTTT.

About this clonotype: Given a much more abundant clone one base away, this may be a read error. The chain combines TRBV7-2 with TRBJ2-2; 7 bases align to TRBD2. In germline, CDR1 is SGHTA, CDR2 FQGNSA. The CDR3 loop spans 15 amino acids. V lost 4 bases, J lost 6 bases, and 8 bases stayed unmatched. CDR3 protein: CASSYTSDDAGELFF. For the CDR3, the DNA is TGTGCCAGCAGCTATACTAGCGATGACGCCGGGGAGCTGTTTTTT.

This clonotype came up a few times. The chain employs TRBV24-1 and TRBJ2-1; 10 bases fit TRBD1. V dropped 4 bases and J dropped 4; count of bases not matched to a gene: 3. CDR1 is KGHDR, CDR2 SFDVKD, per germline. This CDR3 contains 15 residues. CDR3 DNA sequence: TGTGCCACCAGTGAGAGGACAGGGGGATACAATGAGCAGTTCTTC. Amino acid sequence: CATSERTGGYNEQFF.